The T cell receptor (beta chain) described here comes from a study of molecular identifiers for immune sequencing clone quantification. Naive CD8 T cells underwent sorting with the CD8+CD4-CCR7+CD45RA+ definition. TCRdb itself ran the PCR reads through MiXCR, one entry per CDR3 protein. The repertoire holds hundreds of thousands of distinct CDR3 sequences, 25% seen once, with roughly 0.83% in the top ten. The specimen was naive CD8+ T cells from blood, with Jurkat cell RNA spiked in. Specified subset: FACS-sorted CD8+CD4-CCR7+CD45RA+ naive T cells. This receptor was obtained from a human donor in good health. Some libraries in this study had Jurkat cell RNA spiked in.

The chain's CDR3 is CATSVGESSTDTQYF. CDR3 DNA: TGTGCCACCAGTGTCGGGGAATCTAGCACAGATACGCAGTATTTT. V gene TRBV24-1 combines with J gene TRBJ2-3; D is possibly TRBD2 (5 bases). Between the trimmed V and J ends, which lost 5 bases and 0 bases, there was a span of 11 bases. Germline V lookup: CDR1 KGHDR, CDR2 SFDVKD. This CDR3 contains 15 residues.